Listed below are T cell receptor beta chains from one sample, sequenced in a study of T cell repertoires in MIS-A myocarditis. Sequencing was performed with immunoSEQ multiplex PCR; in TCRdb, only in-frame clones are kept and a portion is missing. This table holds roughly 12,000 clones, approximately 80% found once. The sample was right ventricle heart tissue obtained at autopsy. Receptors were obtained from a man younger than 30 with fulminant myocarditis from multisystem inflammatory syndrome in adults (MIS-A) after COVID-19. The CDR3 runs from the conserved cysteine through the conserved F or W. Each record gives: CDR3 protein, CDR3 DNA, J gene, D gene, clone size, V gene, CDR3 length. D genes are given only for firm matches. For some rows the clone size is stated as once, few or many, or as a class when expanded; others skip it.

CDR3 protein: CASSPGGSGSPLHF
CDR3 DNA: TGTGCCAGCTCACCAGGGGGCTCGGGTTCACCCCTCCACTTT
J gene: TRBJ1-6
D gene: .
clone size: .
V gene: TRBV18
CDR3 length: 14

CDR3 protein: CATSRAPSFSYEQYF
CDR3 DNA: TGTGCCACCAGCAGGGCGCCCTCCTTCTCCTACGAGCAGTACTTC
J gene: TRBJ2-7
D gene: .
clone size: .
V gene: TRBV15
CDR3 length: 15

CDR3 protein: CASPTAYEQYF
CDR3 DNA: TGTGCCAGCCCGACGGCCTACGAGCAGTACTTC
J gene: TRBJ2-7
D gene: .
clone size: few
V gene: TRBV6-5
CDR3 length: 11

CDR3 protein: CAWSGELLGYSGYTF
CDR3 DNA: TGTGCCTGGAGTGGCGAACTGCTAGGGTACTCTGGCTACACCTTC
J gene: TRBJ1-2
D gene: .
clone size: .
V gene: TRBV30
CDR3 length: 15

CDR3 protein: CASSREGASSYEQYF
CDR3 DNA: TGTGCCAGCAGCCGCGAAGGGGCCAGCTCCTACGAGCAGTACTTC
J gene: TRBJ2-7
D gene: .
clone size: few
V gene: TRBV7-9
CDR3 length: 15

CDR3 protein: CASSRSSANGNTIYF
CDR3 DNA: TGCGCCAGCAGCCGCAGCTCAGCTAATGGAAACACCATATATTTT
J gene: TRBJ1-3
D gene: .
clone size: .
V gene: TRBV4-1
CDR3 length: 15

CDR3 protein: CASSGMTYEQYF
CDR3 DNA: TGTGCCAGCAGCGGGATGACCTACGAGCAGTACTTC
J gene: TRBJ2-7
D gene: .
clone size: .
V gene: TRBV9
CDR3 length: 12

CDR3 protein: CASSLAGRVYGYTF
CDR3 DNA: TGTGCCAGCAGCTTAGCGGGCAGGGTGTATGGCTACACCTTC
J gene: TRBJ1-2
D gene: .
clone size: .
V gene: TRBV7-9
CDR3 length: 14

CDR3 protein: CASSLVSVSSYEQYF
CDR3 DNA: TGTGCCAGCAGCTTGGTCAGTGTGAGTTCCTACGAGCAGTACTTC
J gene: TRBJ2-7
D gene: .
clone size: .
V gene: TRBV5-5
CDR3 length: 15

CDR3 protein: CASRTGSLYGYTF
CDR3 DNA: TGTGCCAGCAGAACGGGATCCCTCTATGGCTACACCTTC
J gene: TRBJ1-2
D gene: .
clone size: .
V gene: TRBV28
CDR3 length: 13

CDR3 protein: CASRARTGGGTEAFF
CDR3 DNA: TGTGCCAGCAGGGCAAGGACAGGGGGGGGGACTGAAGCTTTCTTT
J gene: TRBJ1-1
D gene: TRBD1
clone size: .
V gene: TRBV6-4
CDR3 length: 15

CDR3 protein: CASSEAGGQGKETQYF
CDR3 DNA: TGTGCCAGCAGTGAAGCGGGGGGACAGGGCAAAGAGACCCAGTACTTC
J gene: TRBJ2-5
D gene: TRBD1
clone size: once
V gene: TRBV6-1
CDR3 length: 16

CDR3 protein: CASQFEAATNEKLFF
CDR3 DNA: TGTGCCAGTCAATTTGAGGCGGCAACTAATGAAAAACTGTTTTTT
J gene: TRBJ1-4
D gene: .
clone size: .
V gene: TRBV19
CDR3 length: 15

CDR3 protein: CASIPGQGLNSPLHF
CDR3 DNA: TGTGCCAGTATCCCGGGACAGGGGCTGAATTCACCCCTCCACTTT
J gene: TRBJ1-6
D gene: TRBD1
clone size: .
V gene: TRBV19
CDR3 length: 15

CDR3 protein: CASSQVPFRTPNTEAFF
CDR3 DNA: TGCGCCAGCAGCCAAGTCCCTTTCAGGACCCCGAACACTGAAGCTTTCTTT
J gene: TRBJ1-1
D gene: .
clone size: .
V gene: TRBV4-3
CDR3 length: 17

CDR3 protein: CASSLVSALNTEAFF
CDR3 DNA: TGTGCCAGCAGCTTGGTGTCGGCCCTAAACACTGAAGCTTTCTTT
J gene: TRBJ1-1
D gene: .
clone size: .
V gene: TRBV5-6
CDR3 length: 15

CDR3 protein: CAISSQGINTEAFF
CDR3 DNA: TGTGCCATCAGCAGTCAGGGGATTAACACTGAAGCTTTCTTT
J gene: TRBJ1-1
D gene: .
clone size: once
V gene: TRBV10-3
CDR3 length: 14

CDR3 protein: CASSPQGMSTEAFF
CDR3 DNA: TGTGCCAGCAGCCCCCAGGGGATGTCGACTGAAGCTTTCTTT
J gene: TRBJ1-1
D gene: .
clone size: .
V gene: TRBV7-9
CDR3 length: 14

CDR3 protein: CASSRSRGPEETQYF
CDR3 DNA: TGCGCCAGCAGCCGGTCGCGGGGCCCAGAAGAGACCCAGTACTTC
J gene: TRBJ2-5
D gene: .
clone size: .
V gene: TRBV4-3
CDR3 length: 15

CDR3 protein: CASSIRRGADTQYF
CDR3 DNA: TGTGCCAGCAGTATTAGGAGAGGGGCAGATACGCAGTATTTT
J gene: TRBJ2-3
D gene: .
clone size: .
V gene: TRBV28
CDR3 length: 14

CDR3 protein: CASSPPGSRDTEAFF
CDR3 DNA: TGTGCCAGCAGCCCGCCCGGGTCGCGGGACACTGAAGCTTTCTTT
J gene: TRBJ1-1
D gene: .
clone size: .
V gene: TRBV28
CDR3 length: 15

CDR3 protein: CASRSGERNTEAFF
CDR3 DNA: TGTGCCAGTAGATCAGGGGAAAGGAACACTGAAGCTTTCTTT
J gene: TRBJ1-1
D gene: .
clone size: .
V gene: TRBV19
CDR3 length: 14

CDR3 protein: CASSMNNEQFF
CDR3 DNA: TGTGCCAGCAGTATGAACAATGAGCAGTTCTTC
J gene: TRBJ2-1
D gene: .
clone size: .
V gene: TRBV6-2/TRBV6-3
CDR3 length: 11

CDR3 protein: CASSYDGVEAFF
CDR3 DNA: TGTGCCAGCAGTTACGACGGGGTTGAAGCTTTCTTT
J gene: TRBJ1-1
D gene: .
clone size: .
V gene: TRBV6-5
CDR3 length: 12

CDR3 protein: CASSREPSNTEAFF
CDR3 DNA: TGCGCCAGCAGTAGGGAGCCATCAAACACTGAAGCTTTCTTT
J gene: TRBJ1-1
D gene: .
clone size: .
V gene: TRBV5-1
CDR3 length: 14

CDR3 protein: CASSFSDRDNQPQHF
CDR3 DNA: TGTGCCAGCAGTTTTTCCGACAGGGATAATCAGCCCCAGCATTTT
J gene: TRBJ1-5
D gene: TRBD1
clone size: .
V gene: TRBV28
CDR3 length: 15

CDR3 protein: CSGQGARGTEAFF
CDR3 DNA: TGCAGCGGGCAGGGGGCAAGAGGCACTGAAGCTTTCTTT
J gene: TRBJ1-1
D gene: TRBD1
clone size: .
V gene: TRBV29-1
CDR3 length: 13

CDR3 protein: CASSVGGGGGSYNEQFF
CDR3 DNA: TGTGCCAGCAGCGTAGGTGGCGGGGGGGGATCCTACAATGAGCAGTTCTTC
J gene: TRBJ2-1
D gene: TRBD2
clone size: .
V gene: TRBV9
CDR3 length: 17

CDR3 protein: CAWNGDWAETQYF
CDR3 DNA: TGTGCCTGGAACGGGGACTGGGCGGAGACCCAGTACTTC
J gene: TRBJ2-5
D gene: .
clone size: .
V gene: TRBV30
CDR3 length: 13

CDR3 protein: CASIEEDYGYTF
CDR3 DNA: TGTGCCAGCATCGAGGAAGACTATGGCTACACCTTC
J gene: TRBJ1-2
D gene: .
clone size: .
V gene: TRBV5-5
CDR3 length: 12

CDR3 protein: CASSLSSYNSPLHF
CDR3 DNA: TGTGCCAGCAGCCTCAGCTCCTATAATTCACCCCTCCACTTT
J gene: TRBJ1-6
D gene: .
clone size: .
V gene: TRBV21-1
CDR3 length: 14

CDR3 protein: CASSYGAVGRNSPLHF
CDR3 DNA: TGTGCCAGCAGCTATGGGGCGGTGGGACGTAATTCACCCCTCCACTTT
J gene: TRBJ1-6
D gene: .
clone size: .
V gene: TRBV5-6
CDR3 length: 16

CDR3 protein: CASSFPGGTRNEQFF
CDR3 DNA: TGTGCCAGCAGTTTTCCAGGGGGGACCCGCAATGAGCAGTTCTTC
J gene: TRBJ2-1
D gene: .
clone size: .
V gene: TRBV28
CDR3 length: 15

CDR3 protein: CASSLHSNYGYTF
CDR3 DNA: TGTGCCAGCAGTTTACACTCTAACTATGGCTACACCTTC
J gene: TRBJ1-2
D gene: .
clone size: .
V gene: TRBV28
CDR3 length: 13

CDR3 protein: CASSKTSGLSYNEQFF
CDR3 DNA: TGTGCCAGTAGTAAGACTAGCGGACTCTCCTACAATGAGCAGTTCTTC
J gene: TRBJ2-1
D gene: TRBD2
clone size: .
V gene: TRBV19
CDR3 length: 16

CDR3 protein: CASSGGGPHNGNTIYF
CDR3 DNA: TGTGCCAGCAGCGGGGGGGGGCCTCATAATGGAAACACCATATATTTT
J gene: TRBJ1-3
D gene: .
clone size: .
V gene: TRBV9
CDR3 length: 16

CDR3 protein: CAWRWGNEETQYF
CDR3 DNA: TGTGCCTGGAGGTGGGGTAACGAAGAGACCCAGTACTTC
J gene: TRBJ2-5
D gene: .
clone size: .
V gene: TRBV30
CDR3 length: 13

CDR3 protein: CASGVGTADNEQFF
CDR3 DNA: TGCGCCAGTGGCGTGGGGACAGCAGACAATGAGCAGTTCTTC
J gene: TRBJ2-1
D gene: TRBD1
clone size: once
V gene: TRBV4-1
CDR3 length: 14

CDR3 protein: CASSRDVMGTYEQYF
CDR3 DNA: TGTGCCAGCTCACGGGACGTCATGGGGACCTACGAGCAGTACTTC
J gene: TRBJ2-7
D gene: .
clone size: few
V gene: TRBV18
CDR3 length: 15

CDR3 protein: CASSPYKRGPGELFF
CDR3 DNA: TGTGCCAGCTCACCATATAAGAGGGGGCCCGGGGAGCTGTTTTTT
J gene: TRBJ2-2
D gene: TRBD1
clone size: once
V gene: TRBV18
CDR3 length: 15

CDR3 protein: CASSYPQGASTGELFF
CDR3 DNA: TGTGCCAGCAGTTACCCACAGGGGGCTAGCACCGGGGAGCTGTTTTTT
J gene: TRBJ2-2
D gene: TRBD1
clone size: few
V gene: TRBV6-5
CDR3 length: 16